The 25 T cell receptor beta chains below were found in one sample sequenced in a study of blood T cell repertoires in COVID-19. Repertoires were generated with immunoSEQ multiplex PCR, while TCRdb's copy carries only in-frame clones and drops some. Among a few hundred thousand clones listed, 80% to 90% were seen once. The sequencing sample was made of PBMCs or T cells enriched from blood (not recorded which). The source of these receptors is a woman between 25 and 40 years old who had recovered from COVID-19.

CDR3 amino acids: CSASKDTGATNEKLFF. Written as DNA, the CDR3 is TGCAGTGCTAGTAAGGACACCGGAGCAACTAATGAAAAACTGTTTTTT. The chain recombines TRBV20-1 with TRBJ1-4, with D possibly being TRBD1 (5 bases). Trimming took 3 bases from V and 0 from J, leaving 14 bases between them. The CDR3 is 16 amino acids. CDR1 DFQATT and CDR2 SNEGSKA come from the germline V gene (reference sequence).

This chain links TRBV28 with TRBJ1-4, with D unclear. The V and J ends lost 7 bases and 5 bases respectively, with 11 bases between them. CDR3 length: 13 residues. The germline V gene has CDR1 MDHEN and CDR2 SYDVKM. The CDR3 DNA sequence: TGTGCCAGCAAGACACTCCAGAATGAAAAACTGTTTTTT. Its protein product is CASKTLQNEKLFF.

This clone occurred once. V and J are TRBV7-6 and TRBJ2-1; D perhaps matches TRBD2 (5 bases). Deletions cut 2 bases from V and 7 bases from J, with 30 bases between. Germline CDR1 reads SGHVS; CDR2 reads FNYEAQ. The CDR3 is 20 amino acids. CDR3 sequence (DNA): TGTGCCAGCAGCTTAAGAATCCCGGTACAACGGGGAGCGCAGTCAAATGAGCAGTTCTTC. Protein: CASSLRIPVQRGAQSNEQFF.

This chain connects TRBV10-1 to TRBJ1-1; 7 bases are a match to TRBD1. V lost 3 bases, J lost 0 bases, and 4 bases stayed unmatched. The CDR3 is 15 residues long. The germline gives CDR1 WNHNN, CDR2 SYGVQD (reference sequence). The CDR3 loop reads CASSEVTGVNTEAFF. In nucleotides, the CDR3 is TGCGCCAGCAGTGAAGTAACAGGGGTGAACACTGAAGCTTTCTTT.

The rearrangement uses TRBV15 and TRBJ2-7, with a possible D match to TRBD2 (6 bases). This CDR3 contains 13 residues. V lost 4 bases to trimming and J lost 2 bases, with 9 bases between them. Per germline, CDR1 LNHNV and CDR2 YYDKDF (reference sequence). The CDR3 is CATSKGRTYEQYF. The CDR3 coding sequence is TGTGCCACCAGCAAAGGGAGGACCTACGAGCAGTACTTC.

V gene TRBV5-1 combines with J gene TRBJ1-1, with D tentatively TRBD1 (6 bases). The V end was cut by 5 bases, the J end by 1 base, with 12 bases between. Germline CDR1 and CDR2: SGHRS and YFSETQ. The CDR3 runs to 14 residues. For the CDR3, the DNA is TGCGCCAGCAGTTACCCAGGGGAGAACACTGAAGCTTTCTTT. Translation: CASSYPGENTEAFF.

Only one count was recorded for this clone. This chain uses TRBV2 with TRBJ1-6; D not resolved. V was clipped by 5 bases and J by 9 bases, with 17 bases between them. Per germline, CDR1 SNHLY and CDR2 FYNNEI. The CDR3 contains 15 residues. CDR3 sequence: CASSRETGSGSPLHF. The CDR3 DNA reads as TGTGCCAGCAGTCGGGAGACTGGTAGTGGTTCACCCCTCCACTTT.

The J gene is TRBJ1-6, the V gene TRBV5-1; 8 bases line up with TRBD1. Germline CDR1 SGHRS, CDR2 YFSETQ. CDR3 size: 15 residues. V shed 4 bases, J shed 8 bases, and the junction held 8 bases outside the gene matches. For the CDR3, the DNA is TGCGCCAGCAGCAAAGGGACAGGCGATGATTCACCCCTCCACTTT. It yields the protein CASSKGTGDDSPLHF.

The V and J genes are TRBV29-1 and TRBJ2-7; tentatively, D is TRBD1 (7 bases). Germline CDR1 and CDR2: SQVTM and ANQGSEA. V was pared by 1 base and J by 3 bases, with 10 bases between. The CDR3 totals 13 residues. DNA of the CDR3: TGCAGCGTTGAAGGCAGGGGGGTCTACGAGCAGTACTTC. It specifies CSVEGRGVYEQYF.

The V call is TRBV29-1, the J call TRBJ1-2; 7 bases are a match to TRBD1. The V gene's germline CDR1 is SQVTM and CDR2 ANQGSEA. CDR3 length: 13 residues. Trimming removed 2 bases from V and 4 bases from J; junction bases left unmatched: 4. The CDR3 loop is CSVELQGTYGYTF. Written as DNA, the CDR3 is TGCAGCGTTGAATTACAGGGGACCTATGGCTACACCTTC. Full variable domain (remainder filled in from reference TRBV29-1 and TRBJ1-2): SAVISQKPSRDICQRGTSLTIQCQVDSQVTMMFWYRQQPGQSLTLIATANQGSEATYESGFVIDKFPISRPNLTFSTLTVSNMSPEDSSIYLCSVELQGTYGYTFGSGTRLTVV.

The chain couples TRBV5-1 to TRBJ2-2; 7 nucleotides line up with TRBD2. J lost 4 bases, V lost 5 bases, and 11 bases had no gene match. This CDR3 is built from 16 residues. Germline V CDR1 and CDR2: SGHRS, YFSETQ. This chain's CDR3 is CASSFTAGDSTGELFF. CDR3 bases: TGCGCCAGCAGTTTCACTGCGGGGGATAGCACCGGGGAGCTGTTTTTT.

This chain connects TRBV6-5 to TRBJ1-5, with D possibly matching TRBD1 (6 bases). Germline V gene lookup returns CDR1 MNHEY and CDR2 SVGAGI. Trimming stripped 8 bases from V and 2 bases from J, with 10 bases between. This CDR3 contains 13 residues. CDR3 sequence reads: CASGRQGNQPQHF. CDR3 nucleotides: TGTGCCAGCGGTAGACAGGGCAATCAGCCCCAGCATTTT.

This chain links TRBV2 with TRBJ2-3; tentative D call: TRBD2 (6 bases). Trimming removed 5 bases at V and 2 bases at J, with 11 bases between. CDR1 is SNHLY, CDR2 FYNNEI, per germline. This CDR3 has 14 amino acids. The CDR3 DNA reads as TGTGCCAGCAGTTGGGACTCATACACAGATACGCAGTATTTT. Protein sequence: CASSWDSYTDTQYF.

The V gene is TRBV19, the J gene TRBJ1-5; D may be TRBD1 (6 bases). Trimming shortened V by 7 bases and J by 3 bases, and 13 bases separated the two germline ends. The CDR3 length is 14 residues. Per the germline V gene, CDR1 is LNHDA and CDR2 is SQIVND (reference sequence). The CDR3 loop is CASTGQWYNQPQHF. The CDR3 region has the DNA TGTGCCAGTACCGGACAGTGGTACAATCAGCCCCAGCATTTT.

This chain uses TRBV2 with TRBJ1-3; D is undetermined. Trimming shortened V by 3 bases and J by 1 base, and 7 bases separated the two germline ends. The CDR3 sequence is 14 residues long. Germline CDR1 is SNHLY and CDR2 is FYNNEI. The CDR3 sequence: CASSDPGSGNTIYF. The CDR3 DNA follows: TGTGCCAGCAGTGATCCGGGGTCTGGAAACACCATATATTTT.

V is TRBV9 and J is TRBJ1-2; a possible D gene is TRBD1 (6 bases). Germline loops: CDR1 SGDLS, CDR2 YYNGEE. V was trimmed by 2 bases and J by 2 bases, leaving 7 bases between them. The CDR3 length is 13 residues. The CDR3 protein is CASSVTGNYGYTF. CDR3 DNA sequence: TGTGCCAGCAGCGTCACAGGGAACTATGGCTACACCTTC.

The rearrangement links TRBV28 to TRBJ2-1; 8 positions agree with TRBD1. CDR1 is MDHEN, CDR2 SYDVKM, per germline. V shed 7 bases and J 7 bases; nucleotides not matched to a gene: 9. The CDR3 consists of 14 residues. CDR3: CASMAQGARNEQFF. The CDR3 region has the DNA TGTGCCAGCATGGCGCAGGGGGCGAGGAATGAGCAGTTCTTC.

The chain employs TRBV13 and TRBJ1-3; D is unresolved. This CDR3 has 13 amino acids. CDR1 is PRHDT, CDR2 FYEKMQ, per germline (reference sequence). V was trimmed by 4 bases and J by 0 bases, leaving 4 bases between them. CDR3 sequence reads: CASSSLSGNTIYF. CDR3 coding DNA: TGTGCCAGCAGCTCCCTCTCTGGAAACACCATATATTTT.

The chain links TRBV10-1 to TRBJ2-3, with 13 bases that match TRBD2. Germline V gene lookup returns CDR1 WNHNN and CDR2 SYGVQD (reference sequence). J was trimmed by 3 bases and V by 2 bases; bases with no gene match: 5. The CDR3 loop spans 17 amino acids. The CDR3 loop is CASSEGTSGVRTDTQYF. CDR3 nucleotide sequence: TGCGCCAGCAGTGAGGGGACTAGCGGGGTGAGGACAGATACGCAGTATTTT.

This rearrangement joins TRBV5-1 to TRBJ1-3, with D possibly being TRBD1 (6 bases). V lost 1 base and J lost 2, with 7 bases in between. This CDR3 has 14 amino acids. Germline V gene lookup returns CDR1 SGHRS and CDR2 YFSETQ. The CDR3 coding sequence is TGCGCCAGCAGCTTGAACAGGGCTGGAAACACCATATATTTT. Protein product: CASSLNRAGNTIYF.

The V gene is TRBV28, the J gene TRBJ1-4, with D tentatively TRBD1 (5 bases). The CDR3 loop spans 13 amino acids. Germline V gene sequence: CDR1 MDHEN, CDR2 SYDVKM. The V and J ends lost 6 bases and 8 bases respectively, with 13 bases between them. This chain's CDR3 is CASSGGFGEKLFF. DNA of the CDR3: TGTGCCAGCAGCGGGGGTTTTGGCGAAAAACTGTTTTTT.

The chain links TRBV20-1 to TRBJ1-5; D gene ambiguous. The V gene lost 6 bases and the J gene lost 6 bases, with 9 bases spanning the gap. Germline V gene data show CDR1 as DFQATT and CDR2 as SNEGSKA (reference sequence). The CDR3 has 11 amino acids. The CDR3 nucleotides are TGCAGTGCCTCACCGAGTCAGCCCCAGCATTTT. Its translation is CSASPSQPQHF.

The chain uses TRBV28 and TRBJ2-7; possibly TRBD1 for D (6 bases). Germline CDR1 MDHEN, CDR2 SYDVKM. The CDR3 totals 12 residues. The V end lost 5 bases, the J end lost 2 bases, and 7 bases lay between the germline ends. The CDR3 reads CASSRQAYEQYF. In DNA, the CDR3 is TGTGCCAGCAGTAGACAGGCCTACGAGCAGTACTTC.

The rearrangement links TRBV28 to TRBJ1-4; 11 nucleotides line up with TRBD1. The trim removed 3 bases at V and 2 bases at J, leaving 8 bases unmatched. Germline V gene lookup returns CDR1 MDHEN and CDR2 SYDVKM. The CDR3 is 18 amino acids. The CDR3, as DNA: TGTGCCAGCAGTTTCTCTGGGACAGGGGGAGCGACTAATGAAAAACTGTTTTTT. It is translated as CASSFSGTGGATNEKLFF.

The chain is built from TRBV6-5 and TRBJ2-3, with TRBD2 as a possible D gene (5 bases). Trimming removed 1 base at V and 4 bases at J, with 9 bases between. The CDR3 has 14 residues. The germline V gene has CDR1 MNHEY and CDR2 SVGAGI. Here the CDR3 reads CASSYFPSPDTQYF. In DNA, the CDR3 is TGTGCCAGCAGTTACTTTCCTAGCCCAGATACGCAGTATTTT.